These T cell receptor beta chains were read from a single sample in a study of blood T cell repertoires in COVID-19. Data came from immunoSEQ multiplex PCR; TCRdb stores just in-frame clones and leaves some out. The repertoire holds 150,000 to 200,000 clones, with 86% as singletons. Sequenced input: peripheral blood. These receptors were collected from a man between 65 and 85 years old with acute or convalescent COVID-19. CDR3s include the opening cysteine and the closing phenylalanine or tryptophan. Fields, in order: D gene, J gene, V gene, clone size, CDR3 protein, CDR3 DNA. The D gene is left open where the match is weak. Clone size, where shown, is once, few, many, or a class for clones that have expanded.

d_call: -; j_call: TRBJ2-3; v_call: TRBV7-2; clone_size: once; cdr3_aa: CASSLGGARRIDTQYF; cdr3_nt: TGTGCCAGCAGCTTGGGGGGGGCCCGGCGGATAGATACGCAGTATTTT
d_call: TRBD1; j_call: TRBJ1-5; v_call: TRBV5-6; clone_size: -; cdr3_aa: CASSRDRSQPQHF; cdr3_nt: TGTGCCAGCAGTCGGGACAGGTCGCAGCCCCAGCATTTT
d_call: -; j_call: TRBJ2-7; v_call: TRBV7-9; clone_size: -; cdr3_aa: CASRGAGGSYEQYF; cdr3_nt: TGTGCCAGCAGAGGAGCCGGGGGATCCTACGAGCAGTACTTC
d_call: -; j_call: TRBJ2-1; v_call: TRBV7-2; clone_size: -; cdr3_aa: CASRKGEGEQFF; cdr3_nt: TGTGCCAGCAGGAAGGGGGAGGGGGAGCAGTTCTTC
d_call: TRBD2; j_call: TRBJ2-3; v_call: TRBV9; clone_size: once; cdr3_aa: CASSDRGGLAGKDTQYF; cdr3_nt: TGTGCCAGCAGCGACCGAGGGGGACTAGCGGGAAAAGATACGCAGTATTTT
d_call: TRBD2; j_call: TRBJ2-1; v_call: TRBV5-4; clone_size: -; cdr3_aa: CASSVNSGGGNNEQFF; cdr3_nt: TGTGCCAGCAGCGTGAATAGCGGGGGGGGCAACAATGAGCAGTTCTTC
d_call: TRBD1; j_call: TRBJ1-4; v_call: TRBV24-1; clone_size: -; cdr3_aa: CATSEPGQGGEKLFF; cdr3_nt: TGTGCCACCAGTGAGCCGGGACAGGGTGGTGAAAAACTGTTTTTT
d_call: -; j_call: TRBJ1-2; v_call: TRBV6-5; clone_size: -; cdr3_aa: CASRPRGARGGYTF; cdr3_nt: TGTGCCAGCAGACCCCGGGGGGCGCGGGGTGGCTACACCTTC
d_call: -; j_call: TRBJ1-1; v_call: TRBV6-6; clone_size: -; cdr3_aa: CASKPDIVEAFF; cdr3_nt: TGTGCCAGCAAACCTGACATCGTTGAAGCTTTCTTT
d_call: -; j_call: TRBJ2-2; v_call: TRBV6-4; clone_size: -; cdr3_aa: CASWPVELFF; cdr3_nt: TGTGCCAGTTGGCCTGTTGAGCTGTTTTTT
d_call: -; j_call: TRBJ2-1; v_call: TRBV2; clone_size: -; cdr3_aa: CASRRGTGFWFF; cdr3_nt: TGTGCCAGCAGGAGGGGGACCGGCTTTTGGTTCTTC
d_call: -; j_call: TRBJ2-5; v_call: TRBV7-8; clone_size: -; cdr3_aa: CASSLRRASRLVGETQYF; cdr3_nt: TGTGCCAGCAGCTTACGCAGGGCATCGAGATTAGTGGGAGAGACCCAGTACTTC
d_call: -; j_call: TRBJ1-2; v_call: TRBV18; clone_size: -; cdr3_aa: CASSPTKGVRAYGYTF; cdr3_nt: TGTGCCAGCTCACCAACAAAGGGGGTACGGGCCTATGGCTACACCTTC
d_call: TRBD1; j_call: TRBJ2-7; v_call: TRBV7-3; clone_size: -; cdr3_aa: CASRPPGTEGEPQYF; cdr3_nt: TGTGCCAGCAGGCCCCCCGGGACAGAGGGAGAACCACAGTACTTC
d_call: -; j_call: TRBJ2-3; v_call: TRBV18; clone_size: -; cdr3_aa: CASSRSGDTQYF; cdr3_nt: TGTGCCAGCTCCAGGTCTGGGGATACGCAGTATTTT
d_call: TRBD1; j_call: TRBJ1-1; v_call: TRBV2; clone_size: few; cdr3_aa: CASSVGQGLVAFF; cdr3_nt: TGTGCCAGCAGTGTGGGACAGGGGCTGGTAGCTTTCTTT
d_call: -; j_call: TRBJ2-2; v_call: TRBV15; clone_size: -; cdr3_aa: CATKATRNTGELFF; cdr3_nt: TGTGCCACCAAAGCGACTCGAAACACCGGGGAGCTGTTTTTT
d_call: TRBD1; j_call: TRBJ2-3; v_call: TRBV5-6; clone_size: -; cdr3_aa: CASSLEGAGTGGTDTQYF; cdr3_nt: TGTGCCAGCAGCTTGGAGGGTGCCGGGACAGGGGGCACAGATACGCAGTATTTT
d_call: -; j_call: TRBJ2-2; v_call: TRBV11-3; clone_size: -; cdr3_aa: CASSLGGYANTGELFF; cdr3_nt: TGTGCCAGCAGCTTAGGAGGATACGCGAACACCGGGGAGCTGTTTTTT
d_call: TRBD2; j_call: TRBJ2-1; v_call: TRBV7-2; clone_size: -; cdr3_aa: CASSLTTAGLGLLSEQFF; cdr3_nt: TGTGCCAGCAGCCTCACGACGGCTGGACTAGGGCTTCTAAGTGAGCAGTTCTTC
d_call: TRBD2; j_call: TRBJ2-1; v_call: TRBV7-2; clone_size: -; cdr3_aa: CASRLVAGVYNEQFF; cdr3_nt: TGTGCCAGCAGGCTGGTAGCGGGGGTGTACAATGAGCAGTTCTTC
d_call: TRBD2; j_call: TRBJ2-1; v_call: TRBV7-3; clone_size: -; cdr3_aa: CASSSRTSVYNEQFF; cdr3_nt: TGTGCCAGCAGCTCCCGGACTAGTGTCTACAATGAGCAGTTCTTC
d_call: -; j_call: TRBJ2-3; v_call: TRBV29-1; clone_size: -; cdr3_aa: CSVVTLDTQYF; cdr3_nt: TGCAGCGTGGTTACATTAGATACGCAGTATTTT
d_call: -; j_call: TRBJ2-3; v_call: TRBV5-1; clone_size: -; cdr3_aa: CASSFQGTADTQYF; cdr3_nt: TGCGCCAGCAGCTTCCAGGGAACGGCAGATACGCAGTATTTT
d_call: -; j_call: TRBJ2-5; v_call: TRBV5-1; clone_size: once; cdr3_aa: CASREPSGTGQETQYF; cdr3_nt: TGCGCCAGCAGAGAACCTAGCGGGACAGGACAGGAGACCCAGTACTTC
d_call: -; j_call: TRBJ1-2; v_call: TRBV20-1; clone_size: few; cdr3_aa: CSASIQLYGYTF; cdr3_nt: TGCAGTGCTAGTATACAGCTCTATGGCTACACCTTC
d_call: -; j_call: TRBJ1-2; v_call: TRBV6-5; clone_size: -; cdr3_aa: CASRTNRDTGTF; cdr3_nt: TGTGCCAGCAGGACAAACCGGGACACAGGGACCTTC
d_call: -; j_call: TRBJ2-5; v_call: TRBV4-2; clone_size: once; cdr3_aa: CASRRGAMEETQYF; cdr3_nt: TGTGCCAGCAGACGGGGGGCTATGGAGGAGACCCAGTACTTC
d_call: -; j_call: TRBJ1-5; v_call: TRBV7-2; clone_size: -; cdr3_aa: CASSFNRLNQPQHF; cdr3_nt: TGTGCCAGCAGCTTCAACAGGCTCAATCAGCCCCAGCATTTT
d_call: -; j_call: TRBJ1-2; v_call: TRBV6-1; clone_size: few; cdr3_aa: CASSEVREGDGYTF; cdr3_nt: TGTGCCAGCAGTGAAGTAAGGGAAGGGGATGGCTACACCTTC
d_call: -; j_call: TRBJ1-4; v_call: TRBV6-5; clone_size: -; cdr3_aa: CASRLNSGFNEKLFF; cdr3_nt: TGTGCCAGCCGGTTAAATTCGGGTTTCAATGAAAAACTGTTTTTT
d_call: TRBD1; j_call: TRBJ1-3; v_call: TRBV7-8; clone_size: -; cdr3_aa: CASSLRDSSGNTIYF; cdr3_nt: TGTGCCAGCAGCTTAAGGGACAGCTCTGGAAACACCATATATTTT
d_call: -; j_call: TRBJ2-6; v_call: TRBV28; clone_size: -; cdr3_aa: CASSTREGSGANVLTF; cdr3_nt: TGTGCCAGCAGTACGCGCGAGGGCTCTGGGGCCAACGTCCTGACTTTC
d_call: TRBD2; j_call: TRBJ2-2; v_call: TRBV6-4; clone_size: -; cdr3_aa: CASSESAGGNTGELFF; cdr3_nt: TGTGCCAGCAGTGAATCAGCGGGGGGGAACACCGGGGAGCTGTTTTTT
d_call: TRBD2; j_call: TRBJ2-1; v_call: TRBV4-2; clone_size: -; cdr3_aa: CASSQVRASGNYNEQFF; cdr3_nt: TGTGCCAGCAGCCAAGTTCGAGCTAGCGGGAACTACAATGAGCAGTTCTTC
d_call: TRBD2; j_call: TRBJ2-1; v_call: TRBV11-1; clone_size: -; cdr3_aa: CASSFGREGEQFF; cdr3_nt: TGTGCCAGCAGCTTCGGGCGGGAGGGTGAGCAGTTCTTC